This T cell receptor (beta chain) was documented in a study of cytomegalovirus exposure and HLA in healthy donors. Overall study findings and caveats: Sequencing had likely introduced a cluster of highly shared sequence variants as an artifact.

The PCR made use of 60 Vbeta and 13 Jbeta primers. TCRdb keeps only in-frame clones here, not all; method: immunoSEQ multiplex PCR. The sample includes around 150,000 clones. J was trimmed by 1 base and V by 2 bases; bases with no gene match: 3. Germline V gene sequence: CDR1 MNHNS, CDR2 SASEGT. CDR3 length: 15 amino acids. Regarding this clone: Its antigen remains unidentified.

Material for sequencing was PBMCs. This sequence was found in a man aged 25 to 45 in good health and CMV-seronegative. The genes are TRBV6-1 and TRBJ2-7; the match to TRBD2 covers 9 bases. The CDR3 nucleotides are TGTGCCAGCAGTGAAATAGCGGGAGAATCCTACGAGCAGTACTTC. Its translation: CASSEIAGESYEQYF.